Below are 21 T cell receptor beta chains sequenced from a single sample in a study of T cell responses to AZD1222 COVID-19 vaccine. Clones were read by immunoSEQ multiplex PCR, and TCRdb kept only the in-frame ones, dropping some. The data contain 95,000 to 100,000 clones, roughly 84% of them singletons. The sequencing here drew on peripheral blood, taken on day 0 of AZD1222 vaccination. The receptors shown here come from an adult in good health.

CDR3 sequence reads: CASSITPNTEAFF. CDR3 bases: TGTGCCAGTAGTATAACCCCGAACACTGAAGCTTTCTTT. The genes are TRBV19 and TRBJ1-1; no clear D gene. This CDR3 comprises 13 residues. In germline, CDR1 is LNHDA, CDR2 SQIVND (reference sequence). V was shortened by 2 bases and J by 1 base, with 5 bases between the two germline ends.

The genes are TRBV18 and TRBJ2-1; 7 nucleotides agree with TRBD2. Germline lookup yields CDR1 KGHSH and CDR2 LQKENI. The J segment lost 4 bases and the V segment lost 3 bases, leaving 3 bases of the junction unmatched. The CDR3 totals 14 residues. In DNA, the CDR3 is TGTGCCAGCTCACCCGGGGAGGGGTACAATGAGCAGTTCTTC. Protein sequence: CASSPGEGYNEQFF.

The chain couples TRBV7-2 to TRBJ2-7, with D unclear. The ends were cut back, 5 bases at V and 3 bases at J, with 11 bases in the middle. This CDR3 contains 13 residues. Germline assignment: CDR1 SGHTA and CDR2 FQGNSA. In DNA, the CDR3 is TGTGCCAGCAGCCTCTACAGAGACTACGAGCAGTACTTC. Protein product: CASSLYRDYEQYF.

V and J are TRBV27 and TRBJ2-1; D is perhaps TRBD2 (6 bases). CDR3 length equals 16 residues. Germline loops: CDR1 MNHEY, CDR2 SMNVEV (reference sequence). V gave up 5 bases and J gave up 0 bases, with 14 bases separating them. CDR3 sequence: CASSPLGGSSYNEQFF. CDR3 in DNA: TGTGCCAGCAGTCCACTTGGGGGGTCCTCCTACAATGAGCAGTTCTTC.

V gene TRBV6-5 combines with J gene TRBJ1-2; D not resolved. The germline CDR1 and CDR2 sequences are MNHEY and SVGAGI. V gave up 0 bases and J gave up 5 bases, with 10 bases separating them. The CDR3 loop spans 14 amino acids. Here the CDR3 DNA reads TGTGCCAGCAGTTACTCCGGGTTCGGATATGGCTACACCTTC. Translating it yields CASSYSGFGYGYTF.

The gene calls are TRBV7-9 and TRBJ1-2; the match to TRBD1 covers 8 bases. This CDR3 is built from 13 residues. Germline V CDR1 and CDR2: SEHNR, FQNEAQ (reference sequence). The V and J ends lost 6 bases and 7 bases, in that order; junction bases with no gene match: 7. Here the CDR3 reads CASSPRGLGGYTF. The CDR3 bases are TGTGCCAGCAGTCCCAGGGGGCTAGGTGGCTACACCTTC.

The chain combines TRBV6-5 with TRBJ1-4; TRBD1 matches 9 bases. Germline trimming cut 7 bases from V and 8 bases from J; bases unmatched to any gene: 8. Germline V lookup: CDR1 MNHEY, CDR2 SVGAGI. The CDR3 runs 14 residues. CDR3 coding DNA: TGTGCCAGCAATCCCCGGGACAGGGACGAAAAACTGTTTTTT. Its translation: CASNPRDRDEKLFF.

This chain uses TRBV28 with TRBJ1-1; D might be TRBD1 (6 bases). This CDR3 comprises 13 residues. Germline values: CDR1 MDHEN, CDR2 SYDVKM. Between the trimmed V and J ends, which lost 8 bases and 1 base, there was a span of 11 bases. The CDR3 DNA is TGTGCCAGCCTCTGGACAGAGAACACTGAAGCTTTCTTT. This gives the protein CASLWTENTEAFF.

About this clone itself: The junction departs from the called germline gene at one end, perhaps through a read error. The V gene is TRBV12-3 or TRBV12-4, the J gene TRBJ1-2; D is undetermined. There are 11 residues in the CDR3. In nucleotides, the CDR3 is TGTGCCAGCCGTCTCTTCCGGGAGCTGGCCTTC. Translating it yields CASRLFRELAF.

The chain joins TRBV2 to TRBJ2-7; D tentatively fits TRBD1 or TRBD2 (5 bases each). CDR1 is SNHLY, CDR2 FYNNEI, per germline. This CDR3 has 14 residues. Trimming left V 8 bases short and J 3 bases short, with 17 bases between. CDR3 protein: CASSQEGTLYEQYF. CDR3 nucleotide sequence: TGTGCCAGCTCTCAAGAAGGGACCCTCTACGAGCAGTACTTC.

The chain links TRBV25-1 to TRBJ1-2; D is perhaps TRBD1 (5 bases). This CDR3 region has 14 residues. The V gene's germline CDR1 is MGHDK and CDR2 SYGVNS. V was cut by 7 bases and J by 2 bases, with 14 bases left in between. The CDR3 sequence is CASTEGQGNYGYTF. The CDR3 nucleotides are TGTGCCAGCACCGAGGGTCAGGGAAACTATGGCTACACCTTC.

The J gene is TRBJ1-6, the V gene TRBV6-5; D remains ambiguous. The CDR3 sequence is 15 residues long. Germline V gene data show CDR1 as MNHEY and CDR2 as SVGAGI. V was clipped by 6 bases and J by 1 base, with 10 bases between them. CDR3 DNA: TGTGCCAGCAGCTTGCGGGATTCCTATAATTCACCCCTCCACTTT. This codes for CASSLRDSYNSPLHF.

V usage is TRBV3-1 (or the pseudogene TRBV3-2) and J usage is TRBJ1-2, with D perhaps matching TRBD1 (6 bases). The CDR3 contains 12 residues. V was trimmed by 5 bases and J by 5 bases, leaving 9 bases between them. The germline V gene has CDR1 LGHDT and CDR2 YNNKEL (reference sequence). The CDR3 here is CASSYQGYGYTF. Here the CDR3 DNA reads TGTGCCAGCAGCTACCAGGGGTATGGCTACACCTTC.

The chain couples TRBV28 to TRBJ1-6; D is ambiguous. Looked up from germline, CDR1 is MDHEN and CDR2 is SYDVKM. The germline V and J ends were trimmed by 5 bases and 15 bases, with 11 bases remaining between them. The CDR3 has 11 residues. CDR3 sequence reads: CASSPRRDLHF. CDR3 nucleotides: TGTGCCAGCAGTCCCCGCCGGGACCTCCACTTT. Drawing the rest from reference TRBV28 and TRBJ1-6, the complete variable domain is DVKVTQSSRYLVKRTGEKVFLECVQDMDHENMFWYRQDPGLGLRLIYFSYDVKMKEKGDIPEGYSVSREKKERFSLILESASTNQTSMYLCASSPRRDLHFGNGTRLTVT.

This chain connects TRBV27 to TRBJ2-1, with TRBD2 matching 7 bases. This CDR3 has 16 residues. Trimming removed 2 bases from V and 8 bases from J; junction bases left unmatched: 12. CDR1 and CDR2 from the germline V gene are MNHEY and SMNVEV (reference sequence). CDR3 in amino acids: CASSLGLAGEVDEQFF. As DNA, the CDR3 is TGTGCCAGCAGTTTAGGTTTGGCGGGAGAGGTCGATGAGCAGTTCTTC.

Here the CDR3 DNA reads TGTGCCAGCAGCGGGAGTTCCGGGGAGCTGTTTTTT. This translates into CASSGSSGELFF. The chain uses TRBV6-4 and TRBJ2-2; possible D gene TRBD2, 6 bases. Trimming took 6 bases from V and 6 from J, leaving 8 bases between them. Germline CDR1 and CDR2: MRHNA and SNTAGT. This CDR3 contains 12 residues.

J is TRBJ2-7 and V is TRBV11-2; D is tentatively TRBD1 or TRBD2 (5 bases each). Germline CDR1 SGHAT, CDR2 FQNNGV. With 4 bases removed from V and 6 bases from J, the gap between germline ends came to 16 bases. This CDR3 is 14 amino acids long. CDR3 region: CASSSPRGVREQYF. The CDR3, as DNA: TGTGCCAGCAGCTCCCCCAGAGGGGTTCGCGAGCAGTACTTC.

This clone was detected a few times. The chain joins TRBV4-3 to TRBJ2-2, with 10 bases aligning to TRBD2. CDR1 is LGHNA and CDR2 is YSLEER in the germline V gene. Trimming removed 4 bases from V and 4 bases from J; junction bases left unmatched: 12. The CDR3 loop spans 18 amino acids. The CDR3 protein is CASSLRLAGNGVTGELFF. DNA for the CDR3: TGCGCCAGCAGCCTCCGACTAGCGGGTAATGGCGTCACCGGGGAGCTGTTTTTT.

The V call is TRBV5-4, the J call TRBJ2-5; D gene unclear. The CDR3 runs to 15 residues. CDR1 is SGHNT, CDR2 YYREEE, per germline (reference sequence). V was shortened by 6 bases and J by 5 bases, with 20 bases between the two germline ends. CDR3 sequence: CASTRVGPTLETQYF. The DNA for the CDR3 is TGTGCCAGCACTCGTGTAGGGCCTACCTTGGAGACCCAGTACTTC.

V gene TRBV7-6 combines with J gene TRBJ1-1; 7 bases match TRBD1. The CDR3 is made up of 16 amino acids. The J segment lost 1 base and the V segment lost 4 bases, leaving 9 bases of the junction unmatched. CDR1 and CDR2 from the germline V gene are SGHVS and FNYEAQ. CDR3 nucleotide sequence: TGTGCCAGCAGCTCCCCGGACAGGAGTGGGAACACTGAAGCTTTCTTT. This encodes CASSSPDRSGNTEAFF.

The chain is built from TRBV7-3 and TRBJ2-2, with D maybe TRBD2 (6 bases). CDR1 and CDR2 from the germline V gene are SGHTA and FQGTGA. V was shortened by 4 bases and J by 2 bases, with 8 bases between the two germline ends. The CDR3 runs to 14 residues. In nucleotides, the CDR3 is TGTGCCAGCAGCTCGGGAGTAAACACCGGGGAGCTGTTTTTT. Protein: CASSSGVNTGELFF.